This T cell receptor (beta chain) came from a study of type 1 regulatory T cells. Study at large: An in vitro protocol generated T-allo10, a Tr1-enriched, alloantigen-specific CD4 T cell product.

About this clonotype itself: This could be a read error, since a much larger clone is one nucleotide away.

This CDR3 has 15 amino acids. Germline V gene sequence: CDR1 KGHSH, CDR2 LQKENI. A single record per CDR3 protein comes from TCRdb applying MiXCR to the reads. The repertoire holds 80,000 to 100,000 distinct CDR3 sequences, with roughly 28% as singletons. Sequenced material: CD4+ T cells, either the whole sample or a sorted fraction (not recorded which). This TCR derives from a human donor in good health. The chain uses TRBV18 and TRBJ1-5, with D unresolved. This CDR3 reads CASSPLSGSNHPQHF. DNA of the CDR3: TGTGCCAGCTCACCCCTAAGTGGGAGCAATCACCCCCAGCATTTT. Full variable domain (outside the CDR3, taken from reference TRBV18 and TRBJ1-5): NAGVMQNPRHLVRRRGQEARLRCSPMKGHSHVYWYRQLPEEGLKFMVYLQKENIIDESGMPKERFSAEFPKEGPSILRIQQVVRGDSAAYFCASSPLSGSNHPQHFGDGTRLSIL.